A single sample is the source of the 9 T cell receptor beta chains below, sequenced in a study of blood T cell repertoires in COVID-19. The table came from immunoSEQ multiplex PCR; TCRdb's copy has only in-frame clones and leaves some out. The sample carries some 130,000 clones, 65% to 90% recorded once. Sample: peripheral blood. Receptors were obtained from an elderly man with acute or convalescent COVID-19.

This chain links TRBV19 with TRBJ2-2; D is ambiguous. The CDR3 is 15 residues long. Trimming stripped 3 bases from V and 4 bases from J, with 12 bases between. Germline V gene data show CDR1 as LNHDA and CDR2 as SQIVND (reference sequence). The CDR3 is CASSIWATTTGELFF. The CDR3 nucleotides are TGTGCCAGTAGTATCTGGGCAACGACCACCGGGGAGCTGTTTTTT. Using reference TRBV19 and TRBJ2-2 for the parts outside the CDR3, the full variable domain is DGGITQSPKYLFRKEGQNVTLSCEQNLNHDAMYWYRQDPGQGLRLIYYSQIVNDFQKGDIAEGYSVSREKKESFPLTVTSAQKNPTAFYLCASSIWATTTGELFFGEGSRLTVL.

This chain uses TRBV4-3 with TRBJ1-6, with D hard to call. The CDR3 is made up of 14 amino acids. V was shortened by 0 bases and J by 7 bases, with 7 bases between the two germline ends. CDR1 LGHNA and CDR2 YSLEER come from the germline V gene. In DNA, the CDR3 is TGCGCCAGCAGCCAAGATGGCCTCAATTCACCCCTCCACTTT. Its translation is CASSQDGLNSPLHF.

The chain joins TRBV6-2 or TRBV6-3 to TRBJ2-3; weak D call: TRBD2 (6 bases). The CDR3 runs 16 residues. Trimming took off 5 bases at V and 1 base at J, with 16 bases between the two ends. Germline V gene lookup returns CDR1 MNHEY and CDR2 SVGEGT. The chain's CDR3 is CASSDPTSRGTDTQYF. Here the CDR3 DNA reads TGTGCCAGCAGTGATCCAACTAGCCGAGGCACAGATACGCAGTATTTT.

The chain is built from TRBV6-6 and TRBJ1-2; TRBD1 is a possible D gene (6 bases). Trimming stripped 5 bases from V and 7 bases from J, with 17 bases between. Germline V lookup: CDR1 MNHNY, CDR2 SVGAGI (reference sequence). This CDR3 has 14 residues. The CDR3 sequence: CASSPAQGSLGYTF. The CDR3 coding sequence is TGTGCCAGCAGTCCCGCACAGGGCTCCCTTGGCTACACCTTC.

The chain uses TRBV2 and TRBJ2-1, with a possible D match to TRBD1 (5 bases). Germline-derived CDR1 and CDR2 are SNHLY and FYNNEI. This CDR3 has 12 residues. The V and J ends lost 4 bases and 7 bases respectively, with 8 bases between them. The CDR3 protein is CASSVDRNEQFF. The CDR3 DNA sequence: TGTGCCAGCAGTGTAGACAGAAATGAGCAGTTCTTC.

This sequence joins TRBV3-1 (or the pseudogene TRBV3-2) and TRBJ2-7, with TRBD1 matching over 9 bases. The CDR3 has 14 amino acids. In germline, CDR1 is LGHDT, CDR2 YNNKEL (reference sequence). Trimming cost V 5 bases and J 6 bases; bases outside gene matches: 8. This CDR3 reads CASSSRDRVPEQYF. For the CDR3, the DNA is TGTGCCAGCAGCTCCCGGGACAGGGTTCCCGAGCAGTACTTC.

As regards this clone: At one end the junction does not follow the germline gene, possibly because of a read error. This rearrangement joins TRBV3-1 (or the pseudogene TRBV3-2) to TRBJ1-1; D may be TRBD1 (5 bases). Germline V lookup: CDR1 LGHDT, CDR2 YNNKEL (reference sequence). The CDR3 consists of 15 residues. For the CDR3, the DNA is TGTGCCAGCAGCCAAGATCTGGCGAGGCAGGGTCACCCCCAATTT. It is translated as CASSQDLARQGHPQF.

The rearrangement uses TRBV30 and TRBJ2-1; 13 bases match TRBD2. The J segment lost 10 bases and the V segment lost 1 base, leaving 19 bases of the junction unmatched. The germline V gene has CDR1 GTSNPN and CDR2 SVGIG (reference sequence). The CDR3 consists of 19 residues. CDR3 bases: TGTGCCTGGAGTGCGCCCGGGACTAGCGGGATGCTCAATGCCCGAGAGCAGTTCTTC. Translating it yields CAWSAPGTSGMLNAREQFF.

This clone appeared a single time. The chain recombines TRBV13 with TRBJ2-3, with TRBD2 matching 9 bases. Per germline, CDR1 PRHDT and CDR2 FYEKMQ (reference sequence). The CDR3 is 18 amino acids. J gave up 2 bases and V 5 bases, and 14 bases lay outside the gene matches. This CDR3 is CASSPARSTSGNTDTQYF. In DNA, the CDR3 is TGTGCCAGCAGCCCCGCCCGATCGACTAGCGGAAACACAGATACGCAGTATTTT.